This passage covers 29 T cell receptor beta chains from one sample sequenced in a study of beta chain features in type 1 diabetes. Overall study findings and caveats: People with Type 1 diabetes carried modestly yet significantly shorter TCRB CDR3s in all four CD4+ subsets.

The isolated RNA, all of it, was reverse transcribed, so expressed TCRB transcripts were what got sequenced. Libraries were prepared by immunoSEQ multiplex PCR; TCRdb keeps only in-frame clonotypes and omits some of them. The sample shows 300,000 to 350,000 clones, around 9.3% of them seen only once. Their antigens remain unidentified. Sequenced sample: central memory CD4+ T cells from blood. The receptor set was obtained from a man under 40 with type 1 diabetes.

With respect to this clone: A much larger clone lies a single base off, so this may be a read error. V and J are TRBV7-2 and TRBJ1-1, with D maybe TRBD1 (6 bases). V shed 5 bases and J shed 1 base, with 8 bases lying between them. Germline V gives CDR1 SGHTA, CDR2 FQGNSA. The CDR3 loop spans 13 amino acids. The CDR3 loop reads CASSADRNTEAFF. As DNA, the CDR3 is TGTGCCAGCAGCGCGGACAGGAACACTGAAGCTTTCTTT.

This clone was seen a handful of times. The gene calls are TRBV2 and TRBJ2-3; TRBD2 matches at 8 bases. This CDR3 has 14 residues. The germline CDR1 and CDR2 sequences are SNHLY and FYNNEI. V lost 10 bases to trimming and J lost 3 bases; unmatched junction nucleotides: 9. The CDR3 sequence: CATGRAGLTDTQYF. CDR3 nucleotide sequence: TGTGCCACCGGGAGGGCAGGGCTGACAGATACGCAGTATTTT.

There are a few counts of this clone. The J gene is TRBJ1-2, the V gene TRBV18, with a tentative D call TRBD1 (6 bases). The germline V gene encodes CDR1 KGHSH and CDR2 LQKENI. The CDR3 length is 14 residues. V was clipped by 1 base and J by 4 bases, with 10 bases between them. The chain's CDR3 is CASSPLKDSYGYTF. The CDR3 bases are TGTGCCAGCTCACCACTCAAGGACAGCTATGGCTACACCTTC.

V gene TRBV30 combines with J gene TRBJ2-5, with a weak D call TRBD2 (6 bases). V was trimmed by 0 bases and J by 2 bases, leaving 10 bases between them. This CDR3 is 14 amino acids long. Germline assignment: CDR1 GTSNPN and CDR2 SVGIG (reference sequence). Written as DNA, the CDR3 is TGTGCCTGGAGTGTAGGGACTTCTCAAGAGACCCAGTACTTC. It is translated as CAWSVGTSQETQYF.

The V and J genes are TRBV7-9 and TRBJ1-3; maybe TRBD1 (5 bases). CDR3 size: 16 residues. V was pared by 1 base and J by 5 bases, with 15 bases between. Per the germline V gene, CDR1 is SEHNR and CDR2 is FQNEAQ (reference sequence). The CDR3 DNA follows: TGTGCCAGCAGCTTAGACGGCGGGCAGGGCCGAAACACCATATATTTT. Its protein product is CASSLDGGQGRNTIYF.

This clone was counted only a few times. The V call is TRBV5-1, the J call TRBJ2-3; 10 bases line up with TRBD2. Germline V gene lookup returns CDR1 SGHRS and CDR2 YFSETQ. The V segment lost 2 bases and the J segment 5 bases; nucleotides outside the gene matches: 2. The CDR3 length is 14 residues. CDR3 DNA sequence: TGCGCCAGCAGCTTAGGACTAGCGGTAGATACGCAGTATTTT. Amino acid sequence: CASSLGLAVDTQYF. Full variable domain (rest looked up from reference TRBV5-1 and TRBJ2-3): KAGVTQTPRYLIKTRGQQVTLSCSPISGHRSVSWYQQTPGQGLQFLFEYFSETQRNKGNFPGRFSGRQFSNSRSEMNVSTLELGDSALYLCASSLGLAVDTQYFGPGTRLTVL.

This clone turned up a few times. The chain joins TRBV28 to TRBJ2-2, with 7 bases fitting TRBD1. The CDR3 has 16 amino acids. Germline V gene data show CDR1 as MDHEN and CDR2 as SYDVKM. V lost 3 bases, J lost 6 bases, and 10 bases stayed unmatched. The CDR3 loop reads CASSLRTGSRPGELFF. CDR3 in DNA: TGTGCCAGCAGTTTGCGGACAGGTTCTCGCCCCGGGGAGCTGTTTTTT.

This clone has only a few counts. The rearrangement joins TRBV2 to TRBJ2-1; 10 bases line up with TRBD1. After removal of 5 bases from V and 8 bases from J, the junction contained 9 bases not matched to a gene. CDR1 is SNHLY, CDR2 FYNNEI, per germline. The length of the CDR3 is 15 residues. This CDR3 is CASSYGTGAGYEQFF. CDR3 bases: TGTGCCAGCAGTTACGGGACAGGGGCGGGCTATGAGCAGTTCTTC.

The V gene is TRBV20-1, the J gene TRBJ2-5; D remains unclear. V shed 0 bases and J shed 7 bases, with 3 bases lying between them. Looked up from germline, CDR1 is DFQATT and CDR2 is SNEGSKA (reference sequence). The CDR3 length is 10 residues. CDR3 loop: CSARDRTQYF. The CDR3 bases are TGCAGTGCTAGAGACAGGACCCAGTACTTC.

V is TRBV19 and J is TRBJ2-7; 8 bases agree with TRBD1. Germline CDR1 LNHDA, CDR2 SQIVND (reference sequence). V dropped 8 bases and J dropped 3; count of bases not matched to a gene: 6. This CDR3 has 13 amino acids. CDR3 sequence reads: CASGGQDHYEQYF. CDR3 DNA sequence: TGTGCCAGTGGGGGACAGGACCACTACGAGCAGTACTTC.

The chain couples TRBV9 to TRBJ2-5; 8 nucleotides align to TRBD1. Germline values: CDR1 SGDLS, CDR2 YYNGEE. This CDR3 is 16 amino acids long. V was clipped by 4 bases and J by 1 base; unmatched bases: 9. CDR3 coding DNA: TGTGCCAGCAGCCCAAGACAGGGGAGCCTCCAAGAGACCCAGTACTTC. Translating gives CASSPRQGSLQETQYF. Filled out from reference TRBV9 and TRBJ2-5, the complete variable domain reads DSGVTQTPKHLITATGQRVTLRCSPRSGDLSVYWYQQSLDQGLQFLIQYYNGEERAKGNILERFSAQQFPDLHSELNLSSLELGDSALYFCASSPRQGSLQETQYFGPGTRLLVL.

Many counts were recorded for this clone. The gene calls are TRBV7-8 and TRBJ1-5, with D maybe TRBD1 (5 bases). With 5 bases removed from V and 0 bases from J, the gap between germline ends came to 17 bases. The germline CDR1 and CDR2 sequences are SGHVS and FQNEAQ. CDR3 length: 17 residues. The CDR3 region has the DNA TGTGCCAGCAGCCCTAGGGGCGGCCCGTATAGCAATCAGCCCCAGCATTTT. Translated: CASSPRGGPYSNQPQHF.

The chain carries TRBV9 and TRBJ1-2, with 7 bases lining up with TRBD1. Per germline, CDR1 SGDLS and CDR2 YYNGEE. Losses at the gene ends were 6 bases for V and 8 bases for J; bases not matched to a gene: 10. The CDR3 runs to 13 residues. CDR3 sequence reads: CASTRDRARGYTF. For the CDR3, the DNA is TGTGCCAGCACCCGAGACAGGGCGCGGGGCTACACCTTC.

This clone has a handful of counts. The chain combines TRBV11-2 with TRBJ1-2; no clear D gene. Germline CDR1 reads SGHAT; CDR2 reads FQNNGV. V shed 4 bases and J shed 3 bases, with 12 bases lying between them. There are 14 residues in the CDR3. The CDR3 nucleotides read TGTGCCAGCAGCTCCGCGTCCTGGGACTATGGCTACACCTTC. It specifies CASSSASWDYGYTF.

This clone was observed a handful of times. The chain has TRBV18 and TRBJ1-3; 7 bases map to TRBD1. In germline, CDR1 is KGHSH, CDR2 LQKENI. The CDR3 is 15 amino acids. The V segment lost 5 bases and the J segment 8 bases; nucleotides outside the gene matches: 12. Written as DNA, the CDR3 is TGTGCCAGCTCAGCGCGTCCTGACAGGGCGGACACCATATATTTT. This sequence encodes CASSARPDRADTIYF.

The rearrangement joins TRBV7-8 to TRBJ1-1; D not resolved. Trimming took 1 base from V and 6 from J, leaving 6 bases between them. In germline, CDR1 is SGHVS, CDR2 FQNEAQ. The CDR3 is 12 residues long. The CDR3 DNA sequence: TGTGCCAGCAGCTTAGACGTCCCTGAAGCTTTCTTT. Translation gives CASSLDVPEAFF.

The J gene is TRBJ2-7, the V gene TRBV6-5, with unresolved D. Trimming stripped 5 bases from V and 6 bases from J, with 11 bases between. The CDR3 covers 12 residues. Germline V gene sequence: CDR1 MNHEY, CDR2 SVGAGI. The CDR3 loop is CASSPLSGEQYF. The DNA for the CDR3 is TGTGCCAGCAGTCCCCTGTCGGGCGAGCAGTACTTC.

This clone has only a few counts. An end of the junction does not agree with germline; a read error may underlie this. The rearrangement joins TRBV5-4 to TRBJ2-1, with 9 bases fitting TRBD1. The CDR3 loop spans 17 amino acids. In germline, CDR1 is SGHNT, CDR2 YYREEE (reference sequence). CDR3 sequence (DNA): TGCGCCAGCAGCCAAGATGCGGGGACAGGGACCTACAATGAGCAGTTCTTC. Encoded protein: CASSQDAGTGTYNEQFF.

This clone has just a few counts. V and J are TRBV7-2 and TRBJ1-4; no definite D call. Trimming shortened V by 5 bases and J by 3 bases, and 16 bases separated the two germline ends. CDR1 SGHTA and CDR2 FQGNSA come from the germline V gene. This CDR3 contains 16 residues. The CDR3 region is CASSPRRGGSNEKLFF. DNA for the CDR3: TGTGCCAGCAGCCCCAGACGGGGAGGGTCTAATGAAAAACTGTTTTTT.

The chain is built from TRBV28 and TRBJ2-5; D unclear. This CDR3 has 13 residues. Trimming removed 4 bases from V and 1 base from J, with 7 bases in between. The germline gives CDR1 MDHEN, CDR2 SYDVKM. The chain's CDR3 is CASSSTIQETQYF. The DNA of the CDR3 is TGTGCCAGCAGTTCCACCATCCAAGAGACCCAGTACTTC.

This clone appeared a few times. V gene TRBV2 combines with J gene TRBJ2-5, with 8 bases identical to TRBD1. The V segment lost 2 bases and the J segment 3 bases; nucleotides outside the gene matches: 8. The CDR3 has 16 residues. Germline V gives CDR1 SNHLY, CDR2 FYNNEI. The DNA of the CDR3 is TGTGCCAGCAGTGAATTTTGGCAGGGGGCTAAAGAGACCCAGTACTTC. Amino acids: CASSEFWQGAKETQYF.

This clone has a handful of counts. This rearrangement joins TRBV5-1 to TRBJ2-6, with D hard to call. Per germline, CDR1 SGHRS and CDR2 YFSETQ. The length of the CDR3 is 14 residues. Between the trimmed V and J ends, which lost 6 bases and 0 bases, there was a span of 7 bases. Written as DNA, the CDR3 is TGCGCCAGCACCTCGAACTCTGGGGCCAACGTCCTGACTTTC. Amino acids: CASTSNSGANVLTF. Full variable domain (rest looked up from reference TRBV5-1 and TRBJ2-6): KAGVTQTPRYLIKTRGQQVTLSCSPISGHRSVSWYQQTPGQGLQFLFEYFSETQRNKGNFPGRFSGRQFSNSRSEMNVSTLELGDSALYLCASTSNSGANVLTFGAGSRLTVL.

The chain uses TRBV7-2 and TRBJ2-7; possibly TRBD1 for D (5 bases). Germline V gene sequence: CDR1 SGHTA, CDR2 FQGNSA. The V gene lost 5 bases and the J gene lost 2 bases, with 13 bases spanning the gap. This CDR3 comprises 14 residues. The CDR3 spells CASSPRGITYEQYF. DNA of the CDR3: TGTGCCAGCAGCCCTAGGGGAATAACCTACGAGCAGTACTTC.

This clone was found a few times. The V gene is TRBV18, the J gene TRBJ1-5; TRBD1 might be the D (6 bases). In germline, CDR1 is KGHSH, CDR2 LQKENI. Trimming left V 6 bases short and J 7 bases short, with 22 bases between. CDR3 length: 16 amino acids. In DNA, the CDR3 is TGTGCCAGCTCCCCATCAACCAGGGGAATAGTCCAGCCCCAGCATTTT. This encodes CASSPSTRGIVQPQHF.

This clone was detected a few times. This chain uses TRBV19 with TRBJ2-7; no clear D. CDR1 LNHDA and CDR2 SQIVND come from the germline V gene (reference sequence). The CDR3 length is 14 residues. Trimming left V 3 bases short and J 4 bases short, with 13 bases between. CDR3 sequence reads: CASSIIGVGYEQYF. The CDR3 bases are TGTGCCAGTAGTATTATCGGAGTAGGTTACGAGCAGTACTTC. Together with reference TRBV19 and TRBJ2-7, the CDR3 gives the full variable domain: DGGITQSPKYLFRKEGQNVTLSCEQNLNHDAMYWYRQDPGQGLRLIYYSQIVNDFQKGDIAEGYSVSREKKESFPLTVTSAQKNPTAFYLCASSIIGVGYEQYFGPGTRLTVT.

The V gene is TRBV6-5, the J gene TRBJ2-7; TRBD1 matches at 9 bases. Trimming took 5 bases from V and 2 from J; bases not matched to a gene: 7. The germline gives CDR1 MNHEY, CDR2 SVGAGI. The CDR3 is made up of 15 amino acids. CDR3 nucleotides: TGTGCCAGCAGTCGAGGGGGACAGGGTACCTACGAGCAGTACTTC. This translates into CASSRGGQGTYEQYF.

Turning to this clone: The junction differs from germline at one of its ends, possibly a read error. The chain employs TRBV7-8 and TRBJ2-5; D may be TRBD2 (6 bases). The CDR3 totals 16 residues. CDR1 and CDR2 from the germline V gene are SGHVS and FQNEAQ. The CDR3 reads CASRLGGTQLQETQYF. Written as DNA, the CDR3 is TGTGCCAGCAGATTAGGAGGGACTCAACTCCAAGAGACCCAGTACTTC. Full variable domain (remainder filled in from reference TRBV7-8 and TRBJ2-5): GAGVSQSPRYKVAKRGQDVALRCDPISGHVSLFWYQQALGQGPEFLTYFQNEAQLDKSGLPSDRFFAERPEGSVSTLKIQRTQQEDSAVYLCASRLGGTQLQETQYFGPGTRLLVL.

Many counts were recorded for this clone. The chain combines TRBV6-6 with TRBJ1-4, with D unresolved. Germline CDR1 reads MNHNY; CDR2 reads SVGAGI (reference sequence). V lost 5 bases and J 8 bases, leaving 18 bases between the germline ends. The CDR3 covers 15 residues. CDR3 residues: CASSLSTLKGEKLFF. In DNA, the CDR3 is TGTGCCAGCAGTCTCTCCACCCTGAAAGGAGAAAAACTGTTTTTT.

This chain joins TRBV5-1 and TRBJ1-1; maybe TRBD1 (6 bases). Trimming took 0 bases from V and 6 from J, leaving 15 bases between them. The CDR3 spans 15 residues. Looked up from germline, CDR1 is SGHRS and CDR2 is YFSETQ. The chain's CDR3 is CASSLGLSRGAEAFF. As DNA, the CDR3 is TGCGCCAGCAGCTTGGGTTTGTCCAGGGGTGCTGAAGCTTTCTTT.